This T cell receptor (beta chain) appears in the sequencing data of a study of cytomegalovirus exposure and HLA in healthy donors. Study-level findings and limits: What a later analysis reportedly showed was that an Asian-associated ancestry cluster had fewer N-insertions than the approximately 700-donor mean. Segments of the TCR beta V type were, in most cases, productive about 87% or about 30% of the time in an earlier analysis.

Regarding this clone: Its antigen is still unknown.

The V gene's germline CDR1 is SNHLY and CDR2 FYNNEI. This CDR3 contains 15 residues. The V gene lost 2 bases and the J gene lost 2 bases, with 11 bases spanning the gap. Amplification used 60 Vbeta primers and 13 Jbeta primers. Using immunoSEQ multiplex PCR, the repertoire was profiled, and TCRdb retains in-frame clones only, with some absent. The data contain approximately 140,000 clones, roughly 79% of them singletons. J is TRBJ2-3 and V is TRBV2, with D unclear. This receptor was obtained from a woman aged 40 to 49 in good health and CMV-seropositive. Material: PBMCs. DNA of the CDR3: TGTGCCAGCAGTGAATCGGGTCGTTCCACAGATACGCAGTATTTT. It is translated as CASSESGRSTDTQYF.